The 2 T cell receptor beta chains below come from one sample, sequenced in a study of blood T cell repertoires in COVID-19. The protocol was immunoSEQ multiplex PCR, while the TCRdb copy is restricted to in-frame clones and leaves out a portion. The sample shows over 250,000 clones, over 75% of them seen only once. The sample consisted of PBMCs or T cells enriched from blood (not recorded which). The receptors were gathered from a woman aged 18-29 years who had recovered from COVID-19.

V usage is TRBV5-1 and J usage is TRBJ2-7; TRBD1 is a possible D gene (6 bases). The CDR3 runs to 15 residues. Germline loops: CDR1 SGHRS, CDR2 YFSETQ. V gave up 4 bases and J gave up 0 bases, with 14 bases separating them. The CDR3 here is CASSTGTLNSYEQYF. The DNA for the CDR3 is TGCGCCAGCAGCACCGGGACACTGAACTCCTACGAGCAGTACTTC.

CDR3 in amino acids: CASTLGGWEKLFF. The DNA for the CDR3 is TGTGCCAGCACTCTAGGAGGCTGGGAAAAACTGTTTTTT. V usage is TRBV6-5 and J usage is TRBJ1-4; D not certain. The V gene lost 7 bases and the J gene lost 8 bases, with 14 bases spanning the gap. Germline loops: CDR1 MNHEY, CDR2 SVGAGI. The CDR3 is made up of 13 amino acids.